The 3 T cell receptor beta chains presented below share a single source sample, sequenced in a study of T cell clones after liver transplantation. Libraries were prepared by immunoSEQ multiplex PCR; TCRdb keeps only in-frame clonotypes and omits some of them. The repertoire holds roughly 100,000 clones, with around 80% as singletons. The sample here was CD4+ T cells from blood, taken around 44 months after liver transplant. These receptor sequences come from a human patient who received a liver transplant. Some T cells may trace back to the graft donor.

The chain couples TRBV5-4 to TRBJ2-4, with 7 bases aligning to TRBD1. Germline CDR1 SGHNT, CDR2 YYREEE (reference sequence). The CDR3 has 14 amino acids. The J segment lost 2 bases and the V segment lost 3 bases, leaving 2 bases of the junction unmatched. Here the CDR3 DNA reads TGTGCCAGCAGCTCGGGACAGACCAAAAACATTCAGTACTTC. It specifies CASSSGQTKNIQYF. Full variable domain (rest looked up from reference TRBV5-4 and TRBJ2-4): ETGVTQSPTHLIKTRGQQVTLRCSSQSGHNTVSWYQQALGQGPQFIFQYYREEENGRGNFPPRFSGLQFPNYSSELNVNALELDDSALYLCASSSGQTKNIQYFGAGTRLSVL.

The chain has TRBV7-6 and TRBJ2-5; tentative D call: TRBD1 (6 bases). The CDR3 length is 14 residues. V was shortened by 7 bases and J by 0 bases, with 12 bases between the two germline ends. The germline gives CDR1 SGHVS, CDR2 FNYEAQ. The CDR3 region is CASTLDRNQETQYF. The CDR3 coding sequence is TGTGCCAGCACCCTCGACAGGAACCAAGAGACCCAGTACTTC.

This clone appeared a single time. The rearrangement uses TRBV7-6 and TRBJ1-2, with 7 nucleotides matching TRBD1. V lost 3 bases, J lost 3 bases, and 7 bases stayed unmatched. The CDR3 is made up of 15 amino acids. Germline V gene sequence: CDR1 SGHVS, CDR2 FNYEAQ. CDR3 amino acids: CASSLGGGADYGYTF. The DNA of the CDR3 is TGTGCCAGCAGCTTGGGAGGGGGCGCCGACTATGGCTACACCTTC.